These T cell receptor beta chains were read from a single sample in a study of shared clonotypes between healthy human individuals. Clones were read by immunoSEQ multiplex PCR, and TCRdb kept only the in-frame ones, dropping some. Of 2.3 million or so clones in the sample, approximately 95% are singletons; the top ten hold 0.39%. Source material: naive CD4+ T cells from PBMCs. The source is a man in his late teens or twenties in good health. Some clones in this sample may be carry-over from other donors' samples. CDR3s include the opening cysteine and the closing phenylalanine or tryptophan. Fields, in order: J gene, V gene, D gene, clone size, CDR3 DNA, CDR3 protein. A D gene is named only where the DNA matches it firmly. Where a row states a size, it is once, few, many or the class of an expanded clone; other rows omit it.

>TRBJ2-3|TRBV6-1|TRBD1|NA
TGTGCTAGGGCAGGGGGTGGAGATACGCAGTATTTT
CARAGGGDTQYF
>TRBJ1-2|TRBV2|TRBD1|NA
TGTGCCAGCAGTTCAGGGGGCGGGTCTAACTATGGCTACACCTTC
CASSSGGGSNYGYTF
>TRBJ1-6|TRBV13|NA|NA
TGTGCCAGCAGCTTACCCCCGGGTCAGGATTCACCCCTCCACTTT
CASSLPPGQDSPLHF
>TRBJ1-1|TRBV9|TRBD1|NA
TGTGCCAGCAGCTTCCTGACAGGGGGCTTAGGAACTGAAGCTTTCTTT
CASSFLTGGLGTEAFF
>TRBJ2-1|TRBV27|NA|NA
TGTGCCAGCAGTTTAAGCCAGAACAATGAGCAGTTCTTC
CASSLSQNNEQFF
>TRBJ2-7|TRBV30|TRBD1|NA
TGTGCCTACCGGGACAGGGGCTACGAGCAGTACTTC
CAYRDRGYEQYF
>TRBJ1-3|TRBV4-1|TRBD1|NA
TGCGCCAGCAGCCCCCCGGACAGGGATAACACCATATATTTT
CASSPPDRDNTIYF
>TRBJ2-2|TRBV10-3|TRBD1|NA
TGTGCCACAACCGGGACAGCGGACACCGGGGAGCTGTTTTTT
CATTGTADTGELFF
>TRBJ1-4|TRBV7-9|TRBD1|NA
TGTGCCAGCAGCCCACGCGACAGGGGTGAAAAACTGTTTTTT
CASSPRDRGEKLFF
>TRBJ1-1|TRBV2|NA|NA
TGTGCCAGCAGTGGTAATAGAGGGATGAACACTGAAGCTTTCTTT
CASSGNRGMNTEAFF
>TRBJ2-1|TRBV7-3|TRBD2|NA
TGTGCCAGCAGCTTCGGGGGAGGGAGCTCCTACAATGAGCAGTTCTTC
CASSFGGGSSYNEQFF
>TRBJ2-7|TRBV2|NA|NA
TGTGCCAGCAATAGTAGGGCAGAATCCACTAAATTCTACGAGCAGTACTTC
CASNSRAESTKFYEQYF
>TRBJ1-2|TRBV28|TRBD1|NA
TGTGCCGCTGAACGGGGACAGTATGGCTACACCTTC
CAAERGQYGYTF
>TRBJ2-3|TRBV28|NA|NA
TGTGCCAGCAGTTTACGGACCCCTCCGGGAGATACGCAGTATTTT
CASSLRTPPGDTQYF
>TRBJ2-1|TRBV6-1|NA|NA
TGTGCCAGCACCCGGGACCGCGGCTCCTACAATGAGCAGTTCTTC
CASTRDRGSYNEQFF
>TRBJ2-7|TRBV11-2|NA|NA
TGTGCCAGCAGCTTAGACGGGAGTGCCTACGAGCAGTACTTC
CASSLDGSAYEQYF
>TRBJ2-3|TRBV28|NA|NA
TGTGCCAGCAAAGACAGAGACATCTATACGCAGTATTTT
CASKDRDIYTQYF
>TRBJ1-1|TRBV18|NA|NA
TGTGCCAGCTCACCAGGTCGGTCAGGGACAACTAACACTGAAGCTTTCTTT
CASSPGRSGTTNTEAFF
>TRBJ1-4|TRBV5-4|TRBD1|NA
TGTGCCAGCAGCTCGGGACAGGGAAATGAAAAGCTGTTTTTT
CASSSGQGNEKLFF
>TRBJ1-2|TRBV28|NA|NA
TGTTCCATCGCGCCGCTTGGTGATGGCTACACCTTC
CSIAPLGDGYTF
>TRBJ2-1|TRBV28|TRBD1|NA
TGTGCCAGCAGTACTACAGGGGCGAAGTACAATGAGCAGTTCTTC
CASSTTGAKYNEQFF
>TRBJ2-1|TRBV2|NA|NA
TGTGCCAGCAGTCGACAGTTCGATGAGCAGTTCTTC
CASSRQFDEQFF
>TRBJ2-3|TRBV5-3|NA|NA
TGTGCCAGAAGTCCTACCGGGGTGAGAAGCAAGTTCACAGATACGCAGTATTTT
CARSPTGVRSKFTDTQYF
>TRBJ2-2|TRBV9|NA|once
TGTGCCAGCAGGGCAGGGATTGAGACCGGGGAGCTGTTTTTT
CASRAGIETGELFF
>TRBJ2-3|TRBV11-2|NA|NA
TGTGCCAGCAGTTCGAGCCAGGATACGCAGTATTTT
CASSSSQDTQYF
>TRBJ2-7|TRBV6-1|TRBD2|once
TGTGCCAGCAGTGATCTGTGGTTTGGTACGGCTAGCGGGGCGTACGAGCAGTACTTC
CASSDLWFGTASGAYEQYF
>TRBJ2-2|TRBV4-2|TRBD1|NA
TGTGCCAGCAGCCAAGGGACAGGAGGCACCGGGGAGCTGTTTTTT
CASSQGTGGTGELFF
>TRBJ2-7|TRBV27|NA|once
TGTGCCAGCAGTCCCTCCCGCTTAACCCCCTACGAGCAGTACTTC
CASSPSRLTPYEQYF
>TRBJ2-7|TRBV5-6|NA|NA
TGTGCCAGCAGTCGGCAGTCCTACGAGCAGTACTTC
CASSRQSYEQYF
>TRBJ2-5|TRBV6-6|NA|NA
TGTGCCAGCAGCCGGGAGCCGGCTTGGGAGACCCAGTACTTC
CASSREPAWETQYF
>TRBJ1-2|TRBV5-8|NA|once
TGTGCCAGCAGCATCTTAAAATTGGAGGGAAACTATGGCTACACCTTC
CASSILKLEGNYGYTF
>TRBJ2-7|TRBV28|NA|NA
TGTGCCAGCAACCCTTCCGGGCTTCCTTCTCAGTACGAGCAGTACTTC
CASNPSGLPSQYEQYF
>TRBJ2-7|TRBV2|NA|NA
TGTGCCAGCAGTGAACAGGCTAGCGTCTACGAGCAGTACTTC
CASSEQASVYEQYF
>TRBJ2-3|TRBV28|NA|NA
TGTGCCACCCTCCCCGGAGGCGGGGCCTACACAGATACGCAGTATTTT
CATLPGGGAYTDTQYF
>TRBJ1-1|TRBV7-9|NA|NA
TGTGCCAGCAGATCCGACAGGAACACTGAAGCTTTCTTT
CASRSDRNTEAFF
>TRBJ2-1|TRBV30|NA|NA
TGTGCCTGGAGTGTAATAGTCCCAGAGCAGTTCTTC
CAWSVIVPEQFF
>TRBJ2-1|TRBV28|NA|NA
TGTGCCAGCAGCGAATCCGGGCGGGAGCAGTTCTTC
CASSESGREQFF
>TRBJ2-1|TRBV7-9|NA|NA
TGTGCCACCGAGCTCCCGGCCGGGGACCTGCTCTCCTACAATGAGCAGTTCTTC
CATELPAGDLLSYNEQFF
>TRBJ2-5|TRBV2|NA|once
TGTGCCAGCCGAAGGGGCCAAGAGACCCAGTACTTC
CASRRGQETQYF
>TRBJ1-1|TRBV20-1|NA|NA
TGCAGTGCTTCCGGACCCCGGGGCGCTTTCTTT
CSASGPRGAFF
>TRBJ2-1|TRBV6-5|TRBD2|once
TGTGCCAGCAGTCATAGCGGGAGGGCGAAAAATGAGCAGTTCTTC
CASSHSGRAKNEQFF
>TRBJ1-1|TRBV10-2|NA|NA
TGCGCCAGCAGTGAGTCGAGAGGGGGAGATACTGAAGCTTTCTTT
CASSESRGGDTEAFF
>TRBJ2-1|TRBV25-1|NA|NA
TGTGCCAGCAGTGACACAGGGTCCCACAATGAGCAGTTCTTC
CASSDTGSHNEQFF
>TRBJ2-7|TRBV11-3|NA|NA
TGTGCCAGCAGCTTAGCGGCAGGGGGGAGTTACGAGCAGTACTTC
CASSLAAGGSYEQYF
>TRBJ2-3|TRBV7-2|TRBD1|NA
TGTGCCAGCAGCTTGTCCGGGACAGGGGGCACAGATACGCAGTATTTT
CASSLSGTGGTDTQYF